This T cell receptor (beta chain) was recorded in a study of Tregs in tolerant kidney transplant recipients. Mixed chimerism was transient after nonmyeloablative marrow transplants from related graft donors. Repertoires were generated with immunoSEQ multiplex PCR, while TCRdb's copy carries only in-frame clones and drops some. The sample contains some 21,000 clones, about 85% of which appear only once. In germline, CDR1 is SGHVS, CDR2 FQNEAQ. The J segment lost 5 bases and the V segment lost 2 bases, leaving 6 bases of the junction unmatched. CDR3 size: 14 residues. The receptor's source is a human patient who received a combined kidney and bone marrow transplant. A share of the T cells may be of graft donor origin. The specimen was CD8+ T cells from blood (PBMCs), collected 6 months after the transplant. The chain carries TRBV7-8 and TRBJ2-7; TRBD2 matches 7 bases. The chain's CDR3 is CASSLPRGSDEQYF. CDR3 sequence (DNA): TGTGCCAGCAGCTTACCGCGGGGGAGCGACGAGCAGTACTTC. Full variable domain (remainder filled in from reference TRBV7-8 and TRBJ2-7): GAGVSQSPRYKVAKRGQDVALRCDPISGHVSLFWYQQALGQGPEFLTYFQNEAQLDKSGLPSDRFFAERPEGSVSTLKIQRTQQEDSAVYLCASSLPRGSDEQYFGPGTRLTVT.